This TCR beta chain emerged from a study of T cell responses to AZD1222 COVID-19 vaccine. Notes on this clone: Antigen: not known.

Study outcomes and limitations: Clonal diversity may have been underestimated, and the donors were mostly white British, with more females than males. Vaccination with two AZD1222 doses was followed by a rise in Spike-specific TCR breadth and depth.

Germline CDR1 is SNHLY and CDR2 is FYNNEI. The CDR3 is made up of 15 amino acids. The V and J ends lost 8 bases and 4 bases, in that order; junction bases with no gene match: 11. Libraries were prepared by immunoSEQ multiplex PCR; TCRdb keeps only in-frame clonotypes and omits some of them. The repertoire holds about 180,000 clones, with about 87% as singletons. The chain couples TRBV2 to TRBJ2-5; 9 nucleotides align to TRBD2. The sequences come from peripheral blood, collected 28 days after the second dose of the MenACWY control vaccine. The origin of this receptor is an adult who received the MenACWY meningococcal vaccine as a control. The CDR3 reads CASHPGATSGETQYF. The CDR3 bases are TGTGCCAGCCACCCTGGGGCGACTAGCGGAGAGACCCAGTACTTC.